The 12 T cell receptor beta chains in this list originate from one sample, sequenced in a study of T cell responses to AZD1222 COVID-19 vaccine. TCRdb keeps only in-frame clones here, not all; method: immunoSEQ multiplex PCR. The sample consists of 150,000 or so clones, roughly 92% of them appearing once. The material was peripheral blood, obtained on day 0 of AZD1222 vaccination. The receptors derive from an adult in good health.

The chain's CDR3 is CASSPSGRAIYEQYF. The CDR3 bases are TGTGCCAGCAGTCCCAGCGGGAGGGCCATCTACGAGCAGTACTTC. This rearrangement joins TRBV28 to TRBJ2-7; 10 bases are shared with TRBD2. This CDR3 region has 15 residues. CDR1 and CDR2 from the germline V gene are MDHEN and SYDVKM. After removal of 5 bases from V and 3 bases from J, the junction contained 7 bases not matched to a gene.

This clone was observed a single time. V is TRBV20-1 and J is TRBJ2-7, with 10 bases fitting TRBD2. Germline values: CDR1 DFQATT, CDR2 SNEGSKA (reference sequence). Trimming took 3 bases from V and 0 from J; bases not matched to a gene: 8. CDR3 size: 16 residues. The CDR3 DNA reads TGCAGTGCTAGTAGGCCTAGCGGGAGTAGCTCCTACGAGCAGTACTTC. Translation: CSASRPSGSSSYEQYF.

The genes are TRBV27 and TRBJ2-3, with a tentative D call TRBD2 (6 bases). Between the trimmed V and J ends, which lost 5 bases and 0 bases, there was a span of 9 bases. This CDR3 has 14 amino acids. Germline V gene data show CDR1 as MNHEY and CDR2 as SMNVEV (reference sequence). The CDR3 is CASSHGTSTDTQYF. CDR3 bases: TGTGCCAGCAGTCACGGGACTAGCACAGATACGCAGTATTTT.

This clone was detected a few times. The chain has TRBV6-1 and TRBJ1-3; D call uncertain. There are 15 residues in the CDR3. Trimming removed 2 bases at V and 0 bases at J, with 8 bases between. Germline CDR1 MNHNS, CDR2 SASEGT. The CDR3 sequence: CASSELGGSGNTIYF. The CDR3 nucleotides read TGTGCCAGCAGTGAACTAGGAGGCTCTGGAAACACCATATATTTT.

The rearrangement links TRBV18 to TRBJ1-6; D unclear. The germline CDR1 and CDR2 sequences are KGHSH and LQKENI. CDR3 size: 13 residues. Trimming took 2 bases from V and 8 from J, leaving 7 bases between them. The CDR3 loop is CASSPGVDSPLHF. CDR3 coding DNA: TGTGCCAGCTCACCAGGGGTGGATTCACCCCTCCACTTT.

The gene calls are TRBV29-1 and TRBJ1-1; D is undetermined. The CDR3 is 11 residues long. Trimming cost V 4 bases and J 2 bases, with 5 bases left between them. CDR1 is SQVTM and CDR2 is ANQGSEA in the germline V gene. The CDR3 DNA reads TGCAGCGTTGCTCTCAACACTGAAGCTTTCTTT. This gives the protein CSVALNTEAFF.

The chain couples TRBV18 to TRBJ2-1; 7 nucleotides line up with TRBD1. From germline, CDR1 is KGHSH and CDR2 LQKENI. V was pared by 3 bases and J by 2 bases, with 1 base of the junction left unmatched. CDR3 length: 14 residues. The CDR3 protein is CASSPQGAYNEQFF. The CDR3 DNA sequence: TGTGCCAGCTCACCCCAGGGGGCCTACAATGAGCAGTTCTTC.

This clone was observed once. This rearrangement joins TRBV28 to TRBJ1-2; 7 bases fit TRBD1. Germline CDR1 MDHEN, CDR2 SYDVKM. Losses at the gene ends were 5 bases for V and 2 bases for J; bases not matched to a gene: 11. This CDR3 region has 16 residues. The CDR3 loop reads CASSPPLGQRNYGYTF. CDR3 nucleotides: TGTGCCAGCAGTCCCCCTCTGGGACAGAGGAACTATGGCTACACCTTC.

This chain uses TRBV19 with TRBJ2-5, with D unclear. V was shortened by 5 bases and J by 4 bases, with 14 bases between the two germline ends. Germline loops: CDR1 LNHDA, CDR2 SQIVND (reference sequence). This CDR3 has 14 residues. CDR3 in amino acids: CASSARPGPETQYF. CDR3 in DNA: TGTGCCAGTAGTGCCCGACCCGGTCCAGAGACCCAGTACTTC.

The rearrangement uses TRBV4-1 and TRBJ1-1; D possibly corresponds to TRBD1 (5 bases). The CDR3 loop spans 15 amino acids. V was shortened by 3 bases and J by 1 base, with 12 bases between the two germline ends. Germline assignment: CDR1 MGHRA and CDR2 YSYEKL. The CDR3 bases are TGCGCCAGCAGCCAGGGAAGACAGAAGAACACTGAAGCTTTCTTT. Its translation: CASSQGRQKNTEAFF.

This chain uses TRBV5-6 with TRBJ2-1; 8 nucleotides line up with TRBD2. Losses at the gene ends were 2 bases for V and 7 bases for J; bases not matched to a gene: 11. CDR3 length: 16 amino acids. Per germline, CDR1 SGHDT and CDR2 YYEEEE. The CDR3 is CASSFPREGVLNEQFF. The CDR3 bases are TGTGCCAGCAGCTTTCCTCGGGAGGGCGTGTTGAATGAGCAGTTCTTC.

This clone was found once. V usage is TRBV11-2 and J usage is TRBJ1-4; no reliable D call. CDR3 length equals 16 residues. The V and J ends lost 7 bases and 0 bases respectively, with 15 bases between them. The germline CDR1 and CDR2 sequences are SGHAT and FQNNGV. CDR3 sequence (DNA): TGTGCCAGCACCGATTCCTGGTCTGCAACTAATGAAAAACTGTTTTTT. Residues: CASTDSWSATNEKLFF.